This entry lists 10 T cell receptor beta chains sequenced from one sample in a study of long-term antiretroviral therapy in people with HIV. The immunoSEQ assay was v3.0, run at survey level. The table came from immunoSEQ multiplex PCR; TCRdb's copy has only in-frame clones and leaves some out. Of about 30,000 clones in the sample, more than 85% were seen once. The specimen comprised unsorted PBMCs, sampled around 6.5 years after starting antiretroviral therapy. These TCRs come from a woman aged 40 to 49 with HIV.

V usage is TRBV6-4 and J usage is TRBJ2-3, with TRBD2 matching over 10 bases. CDR3 size: 15 residues. Unmatched junction bases numbered 8, after V lost 6 bases and J lost 5 bases. Germline CDR1 reads MRHNA; CDR2 reads SNTAGT. The CDR3 coding sequence is TGTGCCAGCAGCCTGACTAGCGGGTCAGTAGATACGCAGTATTTT. As protein: CASSLTSGSVDTQYF.

This sequence joins TRBV7-2 and TRBJ2-1; TRBD1 or TRBD2 may be the D gene (5 bases each). V shed 2 bases and J shed 7 bases, with 9 bases lying between them. This CDR3 contains 13 residues. Per germline, CDR1 SGHTA and CDR2 FQGNSA. CDR3 nucleotide sequence: TGTGCCAGCAGCTTACGAGGGGCTAATGAGCAGTTCTTC. This codes for CASSLRGANEQFF. Supplemented by reference TRBV7-2 and TRBJ2-1, the full variable domain reads GAGVSQSPSNKVTEKGKDVELRCDPISGHTALYWYRQSLGQGLEFLIYFQGNSAPDKSGLPSDRFSAERTGGSVSTLTIQRTQQEDSAVYLCASSLRGANEQFFGPGTRLTVL.

The chain has TRBV2 and TRBJ2-7; 7 nucleotides match TRBD1. The CDR3 consists of 14 residues. Trimming took 6 bases from V and 2 from J; bases not matched to a gene: 7. Germline CDR1 SNHLY, CDR2 FYNNEI. The CDR3 spells CASRAGTATYEQYF. The CDR3 DNA is TGTGCCAGCAGAGCTGGGACAGCTACCTACGAGCAGTACTTC.

The V gene is TRBV6-5, the J gene TRBJ1-2; 7 nucleotides match TRBD1. The V gene's germline CDR1 is MNHEY and CDR2 SVGAGI. This CDR3 is 14 amino acids long. V lost 6 bases, J lost 3 bases, and 7 bases stayed unmatched. The CDR3 DNA follows: TGTGCCAGCAGGCTAGGGGGCTCGGACTATGGCTACACCTTC. Translation gives CASRLGGSDYGYTF.

The chain combines TRBV19 with TRBJ1-2, with D perhaps matching TRBD1 (5 bases). The germline gives CDR1 LNHDA, CDR2 SQIVND (reference sequence). The V and J ends lost 8 bases and 7 bases respectively, with 11 bases between them. The CDR3 loop spans 11 amino acids. The chain's CDR3 is CASGLGGGYTF. The CDR3 DNA sequence: TGTGCCAGTGGTCTGGGGGGTGGCTACACCTTC.

V usage is TRBV6-1 and J usage is TRBJ2-7; D is uncertain. The CDR3 runs to 12 residues. V shed 6 bases and J shed 3 bases, with 9 bases lying between them. CDR1 is MNHNS and CDR2 is SASEGT in the germline V gene. CDR3: CASSLWSYEQYF. In DNA, the CDR3 is TGTGCCAGCAGCCTTTGGAGCTACGAGCAGTACTTC.

This clone was found once. The chain is built from TRBV4-3 and TRBJ1-2, with 9 bases identical to TRBD1. Germline V gene lookup returns CDR1 LGHNA and CDR2 YSLEER. CDR3 length equals 14 residues. The V segment lost 2 bases and the J segment 7 bases; nucleotides outside the gene matches: 5. CDR3 DNA sequence: TGCGCCAGCAGCCAACCGGGACAGGGTATTGGCTACACCTTC. Its protein is CASSQPGQGIGYTF.

The chain is built from TRBV13 and TRBJ1-1; no reliable D call. Germline CDR1 is PRHDT and CDR2 is FYEKMQ (reference sequence). CDR3 length: 15 amino acids. Trimming shortened V by 1 base and J by 6 bases, and 15 bases separated the two germline ends. DNA for the CDR3: TGTGCCAGCAGCTTAGATGGATTCAGGCGGGCTGAAGCTTTCTTT. Protein sequence: CASSLDGFRRAEAFF.

V usage is TRBV19 and J usage is TRBJ1-5; TRBD1 is a possible D gene (5 bases). Germline CDR1 LNHDA, CDR2 SQIVND (reference sequence). The CDR3 extends over 15 amino acids. Trimming stripped 1 base from V and 2 bases from J, with 9 bases between. DNA for the CDR3: TGTGCCAGTAGTATAGGCGGGGGTGGCAATCAGCCCCAGCATTTT. Amino acids: CASSIGGGGNQPQHF.

This clone was seen only a few times. This chain joins TRBV28 and TRBJ2-6; D gene ambiguous. CDR1 and CDR2 from the germline V gene are MDHEN and SYDVKM. V was clipped by 7 bases and J by 0 bases, with 7 bases between them. This CDR3 spans 14 amino acids. The CDR3 DNA follows: TGTGCCAGCAACCAGATCTCTGGGGCCAACGTCCTGACTTTC. Residues: CASNQISGANVLTF. The full variable domain, in which reference TRBV28 and TRBJ2-6 provide the parts outside the CDR3, is DVKVTQSSRYLVKRTGEKVFLECVQDMDHENMFWYRQDPGLGLRLIYFSYDVKMKEKGDIPEGYSVSREKKERFSLILESASTNQTSMYLCASNQISGANVLTFGAGSRLTVL.